These 32 T cell receptor beta chains originate from one sample sequenced in a study of blood T cell repertoires in COVID-19. Sequenced by immunoSEQ multiplex PCR; TCRdb stores in-frame clones only, minus some. In the table there are approximately 340,000 clones, around 88% of which are singletons. Sequencing used peripheral blood. The source of these receptors is a man aged 25-40 years with active or convalescent COVID-19.

This clone was seen only once. V and J are TRBV5-5 and TRBJ2-1; TRBD2 matches 13 bases. The germline V gene encodes CDR1 SGHKS and CDR2 YYEKEE (reference sequence). The CDR3 extends over 15 amino acids. The V and J ends lost 2 bases and 4 bases, in that order; junction bases with no gene match: 0. CDR3 amino acids: CASSLLAGGYNEQFF. The CDR3 DNA sequence: TGTGCCAGCAGCTTACTAGCGGGAGGGTACAATGAGCAGTTCTTC.

V and J are TRBV7-2 and TRBJ2-1, with 9 bases matching TRBD2. The CDR3 sequence is 16 residues long. The germline CDR1 and CDR2 sequences are SGHTA and FQGNSA. The V and J ends lost 3 bases and 1 base, in that order; junction bases with no gene match: 4. CDR3 protein: CASSLGGGGSYNEQFF. DNA of the CDR3: TGTGCCAGCAGCTTGGGCGGGGGGGGATCCTACAATGAGCAGTTCTTC.

The V gene is TRBV7-9, the J gene TRBJ1-2; 8 bases fit TRBD1. CDR3 size: 14 residues. J lost 6 bases, V lost 6 bases, and 9 bases had no gene match. The germline gives CDR1 SEHNR, CDR2 FQNEAQ (reference sequence). CDR3 nucleotide sequence: TGTGCCAGCAGTCAACCCGACAGGGGTGATGGCTACACCTTC. It translates to CASSQPDRGDGYTF.

The rearrangement joins TRBV6-2 or TRBV6-3 to TRBJ1-5; D is undetermined. Per the germline V gene, CDR1 is MNHEY and CDR2 is SVGEGT. V lost 5 bases to trimming and J lost 4 bases, with 6 bases between them. There are 12 residues in the CDR3. The CDR3 region is CASSERNQPQHF. The CDR3 DNA reads TGTGCCAGCAGTGAGAGGAATCAGCCCCAGCATTTT.

The rearrangement uses TRBV30 and TRBJ1-1; weak D call: TRBD1 (6 bases). The CDR3 spans 13 residues. Per the germline V gene, CDR1 is GTSNPN and CDR2 is SVGIG (reference sequence). With 2 bases removed from V and 1 base from J, the gap between germline ends came to 8 bases. The CDR3 nucleotides are TGTGCCTGGAGTAGGACAGCGAACACTGAAGCTTTCTTT. Its protein is CAWSRTANTEAFF.

CDR3 sequence reads: CASRGQGNTGELFF. CDR3 DNA: TGTGCCAGCAGAGGACAGGGAAACACCGGGGAGCTGTTTTTT. The chain carries TRBV25-1 and TRBJ2-2; 8 nucleotides agree with TRBD1. In germline, CDR1 is MGHDK, CDR2 SYGVNS. There are 14 residues in the CDR3. Trimming took 6 bases from V and 2 from J; bases not matched to a gene: 2. The full variable domain, with the rest looked up from reference TRBV25-1 and TRBJ2-2, is EADIYQTPRYLVIGTGKKITLECSQTMGHDKMYWYQQDPGMELHLIHYSYGVNSTEKGDLSSESTVSRIRTEHFPLTLESARPSHTSQYLCASRGQGNTGELFFGEGSRLTVL.

The chain couples TRBV3-1 (or the pseudogene TRBV3-2) to TRBJ1-2, with 8 bases that match TRBD1. The V segment lost 1 base and the J segment 8 bases; nucleotides outside the gene matches: 6. Germline CDR1 reads LGHDT; CDR2 reads YNNKEL (reference sequence). There are 14 residues in the CDR3. The DNA for the CDR3 is TGTGCCAGCAGCCAAGCTTCACAGGGGGTGGGCTACACCTTC. Its protein is CASSQASQGVGYTF.

The chain couples TRBV7-9 to TRBJ2-7, with 8 bases identical to TRBD2. The CDR3 runs to 16 residues. Germline CDR1 SEHNR, CDR2 FQNEAQ (reference sequence). The V segment lost 5 bases and the J segment 3 bases; nucleotides outside the gene matches: 12. The CDR3 coding sequence is TGTGCCAGCAGCCCCCGGGGAGTAGCGGGGTTCTACGAGCAGTACTTC. It encodes CASSPRGVAGFYEQYF.

CDR3 coding DNA: TGTGCCAGTAGTCCGGGACAGGGAACTACCTACGAGCAGTACTTC. Translating gives CASSPGQGTTYEQYF. The chain is built from TRBV19 and TRBJ2-7; 9 nucleotides match TRBD1. The germline CDR1 and CDR2 sequences are LNHDA and SQIVND (reference sequence). V lost 5 bases, J lost 2 bases, and 7 bases stayed unmatched. The CDR3 has 15 amino acids.

To note about this clone: Other nucleotide sequences in the sample specify the same CDR3. The chain combines TRBV5-1 with TRBJ2-7; D may be TRBD1 (7 bases). Trimming left V 5 bases short and J 1 base short, with 16 bases between. Germline V gene lookup returns CDR1 SGHRS and CDR2 YFSETQ. CDR3 length: 15 amino acids. The CDR3: CASSKGAGRSYEQYF. The CDR3 DNA reads as TGCGCCAGCAGTAAGGGGGCGGGAAGATCCTACGAGCAGTACTTC.

V and J are TRBV12-3 or TRBV12-4 and TRBJ1-2, with D possibly matching TRBD1 (6 bases). V shed 6 bases and J shed 4 bases, with 12 bases lying between them. The CDR3 covers 13 residues. The CDR3 spells CASSPPTGYGYTF. The DNA of the CDR3 is TGTGCCAGCAGCCCCCCGACAGGCTATGGCTACACCTTC.

In regard to this clone: The same CDR3 also results from other DNA sequences found in this sample. This rearrangement joins TRBV9 to TRBJ2-1; no definite D call. Trimming removed 0 bases at V and 0 bases at J, with 4 bases between. Germline loops: CDR1 SGDLS, CDR2 YYNGEE. This CDR3 contains 14 residues. In DNA, the CDR3 is TGTGCCAGCAGCGTAGCCAGCTCCTACAATGAGCAGTTCTTC. This translates into CASSVASSYNEQFF.

V gene TRBV7-3 combines with J gene TRBJ2-2; D perhaps matches TRBD2 (6 bases). V lost 4 bases, J lost 8 bases, and 17 bases lay in between. The germline V gene encodes CDR1 SGHTA and CDR2 FQGTGA. There are 15 residues in the CDR3. This chain's CDR3 is CASSSRLGGWGELFF. The DNA of the CDR3 is TGTGCCAGCAGCTCCCGACTAGGTGGTTGGGGGGAGCTGTTTTTT.

The chain couples TRBV27 to TRBJ1-3, with D tentatively TRBD1 (5 bases). The length of the CDR3 is 15 residues. The V and J ends lost 4 bases and 3 bases respectively, with 13 bases between them. The V gene's germline CDR1 is MNHEY and CDR2 SMNVEV (reference sequence). The CDR3 DNA follows: TGTGCCAGCAGTTCCTTGACAGTATATGGAAACACCATATATTTT. Protein sequence: CASSSLTVYGNTIYF.

J is TRBJ2-1 and V is TRBV28; 8 positions match TRBD1. V lost 7 bases and J lost 0; bases outside the gene matches: 5. From germline, CDR1 is MDHEN and CDR2 SYDVKM. This CDR3 is built from 15 residues. CDR3 in amino acids: CASNPDRASYNEQFF. The CDR3, as DNA: TGTGCCAGCAACCCGGACAGGGCCTCCTACAATGAGCAGTTCTTC.

This clone was recorded at least ten times. The chain employs TRBV5-6 and TRBJ1-1; D remains unclear. In germline, CDR1 is SGHDT, CDR2 YYEEEE. V lost 0 bases and J 8 bases, leaving 5 bases between the germline ends. CDR3 length: 11 amino acids. The CDR3 here is CASSLDREAFF. In nucleotides, the CDR3 is TGTGCCAGCAGCTTGGACAGAGAAGCTTTCTTT.

The gene calls are TRBV4-2 and TRBJ2-5, with 11 bases aligning to TRBD2. Trimming cost V 0 bases and J 5 bases; bases outside gene matches: 8. In germline, CDR1 is LGHNA, CDR2 YNFKEQ. The CDR3 covers 17 residues. CDR3 nucleotides: TGTGCCAGCAGCCAAGAGTGGATAACTAGCGGGGGTGAGACCCAGTACTTC. This encodes CASSQEWITSGGETQYF.

This clone was detected many times. The chain links TRBV6-1 to TRBJ2-4; 8 bases are a match to TRBD2. Germline V gene lookup returns CDR1 MNHNS and CDR2 SASEGT. Trimming removed 3 bases from V and 4 bases from J; junction bases left unmatched: 5. This CDR3 is 15 amino acids long. CDR3 sequence (DNA): TGTGCCAGCAGTGAGAAACTAGCGGAAAAAAACATTCAGTACTTC. It translates to CASSEKLAEKNIQYF.

This sequence joins TRBV6-5 and TRBJ1-2; D not resolved. V shed 4 bases and J shed 8 bases, with 14 bases lying between them. This CDR3 contains 13 residues. Germline assignment: CDR1 MNHEY and CDR2 SVGAGI. DNA for the CDR3: TGTGCCAGCAGTTCGGCGGATGCATACGGCTACACCTTC. Its translation is CASSSADAYGYTF.

V and J are TRBV11-2 and TRBJ2-5; no definite D call. The CDR3 runs 12 residues. Germline CDR1 and CDR2: SGHAT and FQNNGV. The V end was cut by 3 bases, the J end by 4 bases, with 6 bases between. The CDR3 loop is CASSFIRETQYF. The CDR3 DNA follows: TGTGCCAGCAGCTTTATTCGAGAGACCCAGTACTTC. Full variable domain (remainder filled in from reference TRBV11-2 and TRBJ2-5): EAGVAQSPRYKIIEKRQSVAFWCNPISGHATLYWYQQILGQGPKLLIQFQNNGVVDDSQLPKDRFSAERLKGVDSTLKIQPAKLEDSAVYLCASSFIRETQYFGPGTRLLVL.

V is TRBV7-2 and J is TRBJ2-3, with 8 bases that match TRBD2. With 6 bases clipped from V and 0 bases from J, the junction kept 5 bases outside the gene matches. The CDR3 loop spans 15 amino acids. Per germline, CDR1 SGHTA and CDR2 FQGNSA. CDR3 loop: CASRTGGPSTDTQYF. The DNA of the CDR3 is TGTGCCAGCAGGACGGGAGGGCCGAGCACAGATACGCAGTATTTT.

The V and J genes are TRBV27 and TRBJ1-5; D call uncertain. With 6 bases removed from V and 2 bases from J, the gap between germline ends came to 14 bases. Germline assignment: CDR1 MNHEY and CDR2 SMNVEV (reference sequence). The CDR3 spans 15 residues. The CDR3 region has the DNA TGTGCCAGCAGCCCTACAATCCGGGGCAATCAGCCCCAGCATTTT. Its protein product is CASSPTIRGNQPQHF.

The chain is built from TRBV6-2 or TRBV6-3 and TRBJ1-1, with D maybe TRBD1 (6 bases). V shed 5 bases and J shed 3 bases, with 13 bases lying between them. This CDR3 contains 14 residues. Germline V lookup: CDR1 MNHEY, CDR2 SVGEGT. Here the CDR3 DNA reads TGTGCCAGCAGTAAGGGGGATGTTGACACTGAAGCTTTCTTT. Its protein is CASSKGDVDTEAFF.

The rearrangement uses TRBV19 and TRBJ2-3; 7 bases are a match to TRBD1. Germline-derived CDR1 and CDR2 are LNHDA and SQIVND (reference sequence). V lost 11 bases, J lost 2 bases, and 13 bases stayed unmatched. CDR3 length: 15 amino acids. The CDR3 DNA follows: TGTGCCGCCCGAGAACGGGGACAGCCCACAGATACGCAGTATTTT. Translating gives CAARERGQPTDTQYF.

This sequence joins TRBV2 and TRBJ2-7; D is perhaps TRBD1 (8 bases). Trimming stripped 8 bases from V and 5 bases from J, with 19 bases between. The CDR3 consists of 14 residues. Germline V CDR1 and CDR2: SNHLY, FYNNEI. CDR3 in DNA: TGTGCCAGCGGGGAACGGACAGGGAGGGACGAGCAGTACTTC. It specifies CASGERTGRDEQYF.

The chain combines TRBV7-2 with TRBJ2-7; TRBD2 matches 8 bases. With 2 bases clipped from V and 2 bases from J, the junction kept 5 bases outside the gene matches. The germline gives CDR1 SGHTA, CDR2 FQGNSA. The CDR3 totals 15 residues. CDR3 protein: CASSLTAGAAYEQYF. For the CDR3, the DNA is TGTGCCAGCAGCTTAACAGCGGGGGCCGCCTACGAGCAGTACTTC.

The rearrangement uses TRBV29-1 and TRBJ2-7; the match to TRBD1 covers 10 bases. Trimming at V came to 7 bases and at J to 2 bases, leaving 5 bases not matched to a gene. The germline V gene encodes CDR1 SQVTM and CDR2 ANQGSEA. CDR3 length: 13 residues. In nucleotides, the CDR3 is TGCAGCGGGAAGGACAGGGGGACCTACGAGCAGTACTTC. Amino acids: CSGKDRGTYEQYF.

The chain is built from TRBV5-1 and TRBJ2-1; D uncertain. Looked up from germline, CDR1 is SGHRS and CDR2 is YFSETQ. V shed 6 bases and J shed 5 bases, with 18 bases lying between them. CDR3 length: 15 amino acids. The CDR3 is CASTLKVSSDNEQFF. CDR3 nucleotides: TGCGCCAGCACCCTGAAGGTTAGCAGCGACAATGAGCAGTTCTTC.

The rearrangement uses TRBV7-9 and TRBJ2-1, with unresolved D. V lost 8 bases, J lost 15 bases, and 11 bases lay in between. The CDR3 has 9 amino acids. Germline assignment: CDR1 SEHNR and CDR2 FQNEAQ (reference sequence). CDR3 protein: CASSGPTFF. DNA for the CDR3: TGTGCCAGCTCAGGCCCAACGTTCTTC.

This clone showed up just once. The rearrangement uses TRBV19 and TRBJ2-1; possibly TRBD2 for D (7 bases). The CDR3 runs to 13 residues. Germline-derived CDR1 and CDR2 are LNHDA and SQIVND (reference sequence). The germline V and J ends were trimmed by 1 base and 9 bases, with 10 bases remaining between them. For the CDR3, the DNA is TGTGCCAGTAGTATAGCGGGGGGCAGTGAGCAGTTCTTC. It codes for CASSIAGGSEQFF.

This clone was observed a handful of times. The chain links TRBV7-9 to TRBJ2-2; D remains ambiguous. V lost 3 bases, J lost 0 bases, and 11 bases lay in between. Germline V gene data show CDR1 as SEHNR and CDR2 as FQNEAQ (reference sequence). This CDR3 contains 16 residues. DNA for the CDR3: TGTGCCAGCAGCTTTCGAGCCTTATCGAACACCGGGGAGCTGTTTTTT. This gives the protein CASSFRALSNTGELFF.

The chain uses TRBV2 and TRBJ2-7, with a tentative D call TRBD1 (6 bases). This CDR3 is built from 16 residues. The V end was cut by 1 base, the J end by 3 bases, with 16 bases between. Germline V gene lookup returns CDR1 SNHLY and CDR2 FYNNEI. The CDR3 region has the DNA TGTGCCAGCAGTGAAGAGGGAAGGGGGTCAGGCTACGAGCAGTACTTC. Protein product: CASSEEGRGSGYEQYF.